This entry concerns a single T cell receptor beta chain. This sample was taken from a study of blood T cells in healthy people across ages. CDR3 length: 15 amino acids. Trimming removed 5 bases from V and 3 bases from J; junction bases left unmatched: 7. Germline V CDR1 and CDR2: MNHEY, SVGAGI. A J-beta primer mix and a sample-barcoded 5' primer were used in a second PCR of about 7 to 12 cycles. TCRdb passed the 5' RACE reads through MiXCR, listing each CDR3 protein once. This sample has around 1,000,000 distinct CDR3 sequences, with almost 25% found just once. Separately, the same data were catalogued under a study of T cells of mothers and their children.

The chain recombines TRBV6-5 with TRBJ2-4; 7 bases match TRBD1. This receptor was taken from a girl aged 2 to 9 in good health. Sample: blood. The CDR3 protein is CASSPLRDSKNIQYF. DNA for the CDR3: TGTGCCAGCAGTCCCCTCCGGGACAGCAAAAACATTCAGTACTTC.